This T cell receptor (beta chain) is from a study of T cells in Graves' hyperthyroidism and ophthalmopathy. TCR beta CDR3 regions were amplified from RNA transcripts. First-round RT-PCR with HTBI primers amplified the TCR CDR3 region. TCRdb redid the calling of the multiplex PCR reads with MiXCR, one entry per CDR3 protein. This sample carries about 710,000 distinct CDR3 sequences, over 15% of them seen once, and the ten largest clones take approximately 8.4%. Germline assignment: CDR1 GTSNPN and CDR2 SVGIG (reference sequence). The CDR3 is 14 residues long. V lost 3 bases, J lost 5 bases, and 16 bases lay in between. This clonotype has at least ten counts. These patients, aged 18 to 65, had recently diagnosed hyperthyroidism lasting under 2 months.

The receptor was isolated from a man aged 18 to 30 with Graves' hyperthyroidism. The rearrangement links TRBV30 to TRBJ2-5; D call uncertain. Sequencing was carried out using blood. CDR3 sequence (DNA): TGTGCCTGGAGGCCTCCCGGGCCCCGGGAGACCCAGTACTTC. As protein: CAWRPPGPRETQYF.